The clone carrying this T cell receptor beta chain appeared once. What it recognizes is unknown. This entry is derived from a study of Tregs in tolerant kidney transplant recipients. On the study more broadly: Mixed chimerism was transient after nonmyeloablative marrow transplants from related graft donors. Study-wide points: Donor-specific Treg expansion exceeded global Treg expansion in tolerant patients, suggesting antigen drive. Findings come from small patient numbers and require larger validation.

Unstimulated regulatory T cells (CD4+CD25+CD127-), CD4+CD25- non-regulatory cells, CD4 and CD8 cells were FACS-sorted from thawed PBMCs. Some clones are missing from TCRdb's copy, which holds only in-frame ones; the method was immunoSEQ multiplex PCR. The table shows some 70,000 clones, with around nine tenths occurring only once. The CDR3 consists of 14 residues. Germline assignment: CDR1 SNHLY and CDR2 FYNNEI. V was cut by 6 bases and J by 2 bases, with 12 bases left in between. The chain recombines TRBV2 with TRBJ2-3; D is perhaps TRBD2 (5 bases). The sample consisted of CD4+ T cells from blood, taken before the transplant. This sequence was found in a human donor who received a combined kidney and bone marrow transplant. The CDR3 DNA sequence: TGTGCCAGCAGACAAAGCGGCCACACAGATACGCAGTATTTT. Protein product: CASRQSGHTDTQYF.